The 30 T cell receptor beta chains below were found in one sample sequenced in a study of regulatory T cells in long-lasting Graves disease. This sample's time point: newly diagnosed GD, antithyroid drugs for less than 3 months. Generation of the TCR library employed RNA extracted from PBMCs. Arm-PCR of CDR3 regions and iRepertoire HTBI primers were used to build TCR beta libraries. One entry per CDR3 protein, called by TCRdb with MiXCR from the multiplex PCR reads. The profile covers about 210,000 distinct CDR3 sequences, with around 19% appearing a single time and 12% taken by the ten largest. The same sample was also used in a study of T cells in Graves' hyperthyroidism and ophthalmopathy.

Sequencing was performed on peripheral blood mononuclear cells (PBMCs), taken at new diagnosis, from a patient treated with antithyroid drugs. The receptors shown here come from a woman aged 25 to 45 with Graves disease.

This clonotype has more than one count but fewer than ten. This sequence joins TRBV7-9 and TRBJ1-1; D uncertain. The germline V gene encodes CDR1 SEHNR and CDR2 FQNEAQ (reference sequence). V lost 5 bases and J lost 4, with 17 bases in between. The CDR3 totals 15 residues. The CDR3 here is CASSPSPIFGTEAFF. The CDR3 nucleotides read TGTGCCAGCAGCCCTTCCCCCATATTCGGCACTGAAGCTTTCTTT.

This clonotype was seen repeatedly, ten times or more. This sequence joins TRBV9 and TRBJ2-2; 14 bases align to TRBD2. This CDR3 spans 21 amino acids. With V trimmed by 0 bases and J by 2 bases, 12 bases remained unmatched. Germline CDR1 reads SGDLS; CDR2 reads YYNGEE. CDR3 residues: CASSVASPGLAGVINTGELFF. Here the CDR3 DNA reads TGTGCCAGCAGCGTAGCGAGTCCGGGACTAGCGGGAGTGATCAACACCGGGGAGCTGTTTTTT.

As regards this clonotype: A much larger clone differs from this one at a single base, so this may be a read error. The rearrangement uses TRBV6-2 or TRBV6-3 and TRBJ2-7; D may correspond to TRBD1 or TRBD2 (6 bases each). CDR1 MNHEY and CDR2 SVGEGT come from the germline V gene. V was trimmed by 6 bases and J by 9 bases, leaving 15 bases between them. The CDR3 length is 12 residues. The DNA of the CDR3 is TGTGCCAGCAGCGAACAGGGAGGCAGGCAGTACTTC. Encoded protein: CASSEQGGRQYF.

This clonotype was picked up one time. V usage is TRBV2 and J usage is TRBJ2-7; TRBD1 matches 7 bases. Germline-derived CDR1 and CDR2 are SNHLY and FYNNEI. CDR3 size: 14 residues. Trimming cost V 1 base and J 3 bases; bases outside gene matches: 3. The CDR3 DNA is TGTGCCAGCAGTGAAGAGGGACAGAGCTACGAGCAGTACTTC. The encoded protein is CASSEEGQSYEQYF.

A few counts support this clonotype. The CDR3 sequence: CASSSTGGTDTQYF. In nucleotides, the CDR3 is TGTGCCAGCAGTTCGACGGGGGGCACAGATACGCAGTATTTT. The chain links TRBV6-2 or TRBV6-3 to TRBJ2-3; TRBD2 might be the D (6 bases). The CDR3 totals 14 residues. Germline V gene lookup returns CDR1 MNHEY and CDR2 SVGEGT. V lost 4 bases, J lost 1 base, and 9 bases lay in between.

This clonotype was seen ten or more times. This chain uses TRBV28 with TRBJ2-5, with 7 nucleotides matching TRBD2. This CDR3 is 14 amino acids long. The germline V gene encodes CDR1 MDHEN and CDR2 SYDVKM. J was trimmed by 5 bases and V by 0 bases; bases with no gene match: 3. Here the CDR3 DNA reads TGTGCCAGCAGTTTATGGGGGGGGAGGGAGACCCAGTACTTC. Its protein product is CASSLWGGRETQYF.

V usage is TRBV14 and J usage is TRBJ2-7; 9 nucleotides align to TRBD2. The CDR3 runs 15 residues. V dropped 2 bases and J dropped 6; count of bases not matched to a gene: 8. Germline V gene data show CDR1 as SGHDN and CDR2 as FVKESK. Here the CDR3 reads CASSQTAGGWSEQYF. CDR3 sequence (DNA): TGTGCCAGCAGCCAAACAGCGGGAGGTTGGTCCGAGCAGTACTTC.

This chain connects TRBV28 to TRBJ1-1; 8 positions match TRBD1. Unmatched junction bases numbered 10, after V lost 3 bases and J lost 7 bases. The CDR3 totals 15 residues. The germline V gene has CDR1 MDHEN and CDR2 SYDVKM. Here the CDR3 DNA reads TGTGCCAGCAGTTTCCCCACAGGGGGAGCCGTTGAAGCTTTCTTT. Its protein is CASSFPTGGAVEAFF.

This chain joins TRBV7-9 and TRBJ2-1; 12 bases are shared with TRBD2. The CDR3 sequence is 17 residues long. Looked up from germline, CDR1 is SEHNR and CDR2 is FQNEAQ (reference sequence). Trimming removed 5 bases from V and 0 bases from J; junction bases left unmatched: 5. CDR3 in DNA: TGTGCCAGCAGCCGGACTAGCGGGAAAAGCTCCTACAATGAGCAGTTCTTC. Translation gives CASSRTSGKSSYNEQFF.

This clonotype was observed many times. This chain connects TRBV6-2 or TRBV6-3 to TRBJ2-3, with TRBD1 as a possible D gene (5 bases). Trimming stripped 6 bases from V and 0 bases from J, with 16 bases between. The length of the CDR3 is 16 residues. Germline assignment: CDR1 MNHEY and CDR2 SVGEGT. CDR3 amino acids: CASRASRQFSTDTQYF. In DNA form, the CDR3 reads TGTGCCAGCAGGGCCAGTAGACAGTTTAGCACAGATACGCAGTATTTT.

This clonotype was observed many times. Just one base apart from a much larger clone, this may be a read error. The chain has TRBV6-1 and TRBJ1-2; 10 bases are a match to TRBD1. The V segment lost 6 bases and the J segment 8 bases; nucleotides outside the gene matches: 6. In germline, CDR1 is MNHNS, CDR2 SASEGT. This CDR3 contains 13 residues. The DNA for the CDR3 is TGTGCCAGCAGCCGCGGGACAGGGGTCGGCTACACCTTC. As protein: CASSRGTGVGYTF.

This clonotype was counted at least ten times. This rearrangement joins TRBV20-1 to TRBJ2-3; perhaps D is TRBD1 or TRBD2 (6 bases each). The V end lost 3 bases, the J end lost 3 bases, and 13 bases lay between the germline ends. From germline, CDR1 is DFQATT and CDR2 SNEGSKA (reference sequence). This CDR3 is built from 14 residues. This CDR3 is CSARGGGPTDTQYF. CDR3 nucleotides: TGCAGTGCTAGGGGGGGCGGCCCGACAGATACGCAGTATTTT.

The sample holds many counts of this clonotype. The V and J genes are TRBV6-5 and TRBJ1-1; no firm D call. CDR1 is MNHEY, CDR2 SVGAGI, per germline. The V end was cut by 0 bases, the J end by 5 bases, with 7 bases between. The CDR3 length is 13 residues. The CDR3 coding sequence is TGTGCCAGCAGTTACTCCCGAGGGACTGAAGCTTTCTTT. As protein: CASSYSRGTEAFF.

Points on this clonotype: Its ends do not fully match the called genes, so a read error is possible. The CDR3 DNA sequence: TGTTCCAGCAGTTTGGGGCAGGGAGGACAGCCCCAGCATTTT. Its translation is CSSSLGQGGQPQHF. This chain uses TRBV12-3 or TRBV12-4 with TRBJ1-5, with a tentative D call TRBD1 (5 bases). The CDR3 is 14 amino acids.

This rearrangement joins TRBV2 to TRBJ1-1; tentatively, D is TRBD1 (5 bases). This CDR3 comprises 14 residues. Germline V gene data show CDR1 as SNHLY and CDR2 as FYNNEI. V was clipped by 1 base and J by 5 bases, with 11 bases between them. The CDR3 region is CASSEGRVGTEAFF. The CDR3 DNA reads TGTGCCAGCAGTGAAGGCAGGGTCGGGACTGAAGCTTTCTTT.

The table lists this clonotype with many counts. The chain uses TRBV2 and TRBJ2-1; 13 positions agree with TRBD2. The CDR3 totals 18 residues. Germline loops: CDR1 SNHLY, CDR2 FYNNEI. The trim removed 2 bases at V and 7 bases at J, leaving 11 bases unmatched. The CDR3 coding sequence is TGTGCCAGCAGTGAATTGGAACTAGCGGGAGGGGGGTGGAATGAGCAGTTCTTC. This sequence encodes CASSELELAGGGWNEQFF. The full variable domain, in which reference TRBV2 and TRBJ2-1 provide the parts outside the CDR3, is EPEVTQTPSHQVTQMGQEVILRCVPISNHLYFYWYRQILGQKVEFLVSFYNNEISEKSEIFDDQFSVERPDGSNFTLKIRSTKLEDSAMYFCASSELELAGGGWNEQFFGPGTRLTVL.

This clonotype was recorded at least ten times. The chain employs TRBV10-1 and TRBJ2-7; D unclear. Germline lookup yields CDR1 WNHNN and CDR2 SYGVQD (reference sequence). The V gene lost 0 bases and the J gene lost 0 bases, with 6 bases spanning the gap. CDR3 size: 14 residues. CDR3 sequence reads: CASSESDGSYEQYF. CDR3 DNA: TGCGCCAGCAGTGAGTCGGATGGCTCCTACGAGCAGTACTTC.

This clonotype has ten or more counts. This chain uses TRBV6-1 with TRBJ1-6; maybe TRBD1 (6 bases). The CDR3 is 16 amino acids. V gave up 4 bases and J gave up 7 bases, with 17 bases separating them. Germline lookup yields CDR1 MNHNS and CDR2 SASEGT. The chain's CDR3 is CASSGRGGTTNSPLHF. The CDR3, as DNA: TGTGCCAGCAGTGGCAGGGGAGGTACCACCAATTCACCCCTCCACTTT.

This clonotype has at least ten counts. The V gene is TRBV12-3 or TRBV12-4, the J gene TRBJ2-7; TRBD1 agrees at 9 bases. V lost 4 bases and J lost 3; bases outside the gene matches: 7. The CDR3 has 15 amino acids. DNA of the CDR3: TGTGCCAGCAGTTGGTTGGGGGACAGGGACTACGAGCAGTACTTC. Amino acids: CASSWLGDRDYEQYF.

In its sample, this clonotype was seen many times. The chain employs TRBV28 and TRBJ2-3; perhaps TRBD1 as D (6 bases). The germline V and J ends were trimmed by 2 bases and 0 bases, with 9 bases remaining between them. The CDR3 is made up of 15 amino acids. Looked up from germline, CDR1 is MDHEN and CDR2 is SYDVKM. The CDR3 DNA is TGTGCCAGCAGTTTACCCACAGGGAGCACAGATACGCAGTATTTT. This translates into CASSLPTGSTDTQYF. The variable domain in full, with the rest retrieved from reference TRBV28 and TRBJ2-3, is DVKVTQSSRYLVKRTGEKVFLECVQDMDHENMFWYRQDPGLGLRLIYFSYDVKMKEKGDIPEGYSVSREKKERFSLILESASTNQTSMYLCASSLPTGSTDTQYFGPGTRLTVL.

This clonotype was found many times. The V gene is TRBV4-1, the J gene TRBJ1-2; 9 bases map to TRBD1. After removal of 4 bases from V and 8 bases from J, the junction contained 11 bases not matched to a gene. The CDR3 runs to 15 residues. CDR1 and CDR2 (germline): MGHRA, YSYEKL. The CDR3 region has the DNA TGCGCCAGCAGCCGGGACAGGGATCCAAAGGGCGGCTACACCTTC. Translating gives CASSRDRDPKGGYTF.

This clonotype has only a few counts. A much larger clone lies one base from this, so it may be a read error. This chain joins TRBV7-2 and TRBJ1-4; D gene uncertain. The CDR3 runs 14 residues. Germline V lookup: CDR1 SGHTA, CDR2 FQGNSA. V was pared by 7 bases and J by 4 bases, with 13 bases between. The CDR3 DNA reads TGTGCCAGCACCTCACCACCAATTAATGAAAAACTGTTTTTT. Amino acid sequence: CASTSPPINEKLFF. Full variable domain (missing parts from reference TRBV7-2 and TRBJ1-4): GAGVSQSPSNKVTEKGKDVELRCDPISGHTALYWYRQSLGQGLEFLIYFQGNSAPDKSGLPSDRFSAERTGGSVSTLTIQRTQQEDSAVYLCASTSPPINEKLFFGSGTQLSVL.

The sample holds many counts of this clonotype. The chain is built from TRBV19 and TRBJ1-1, with TRBD1 as a possible D gene (5 bases). Per germline, CDR1 LNHDA and CDR2 SQIVND (reference sequence). The CDR3 totals 13 residues. V lost 6 bases to trimming and J lost 7 bases, with 15 bases between them. CDR3 bases: TGTGCCAGTAGGCCCGGGGGTAATGATGAAGCTTTCTTT. Translated: CASRPGGNDEAFF.

Note on this clonotype: Since a much larger clone is just one base distant, this may be a read error. The CDR3 end shows no conserved phenylalanine or tryptophan, and so a read error is likely. The CDR3 nucleotides read TGTGCCAGCAGTGCTTCCAGGGCCAACACTGAAGCTTTCTCT. It specifies CASSASRANTEAFS. The V call is TRBV6-1, the J call TRBJ1-1, with a weak D call TRBD1 (5 bases). Germline CDR1 reads MNHNS; CDR2 reads SASEGT. Trimming took 4 bases from V and 2 from J, leaving 11 bases between them. The CDR3 extends over 14 amino acids.

This clonotype was counted a few times. This chain joins TRBV25-1 and TRBJ1-6; D not certain. CDR1 is MGHDK and CDR2 is SYGVNS in the germline V gene. V gave up 6 bases and J gave up 0 bases, with 12 bases separating them. The CDR3 has 16 amino acids. Here the CDR3 DNA reads TGTGCCAGCAGCTGGGCAGGCCCCTCCTATAATTCACCCCTCCACTTT. It yields the protein CASSWAGPSYNSPLHF.

This clonotype was seen a few times. No conserved phenylalanine or tryptophan is present at the end of the CDR3, so a read error is the likely explanation. This rearrangement joins TRBV6-2 or TRBV6-3 to TRBJ1-1; 10 bases map to TRBD1. Looked up from germline, CDR1 is MNHEY and CDR2 is SVGEGT. The CDR3 runs 14 residues. V trimming: 0 bases; J trimming: 11 bases; junction bases outside the gene matches: 6. Here the CDR3 reads CASSYSGQGLEAFL. The CDR3 region has the DNA TGTGCCAGCAGTTACTCGGGACAGGGGTTAGAGGCTTTCCTT.

This clonotype showed up just once. V is TRBV6-5 and J is TRBJ1-2; 11 bases align to TRBD1. The CDR3 spans 17 residues. Germline CDR1 reads MNHEY; CDR2 reads SVGAGI. V dropped 0 bases and J dropped 3; count of bases not matched to a gene: 6. Written as DNA, the CDR3 is TGTGCCAGCAGTTACTCTAGGGGACAGGGGGTTCACTATGGCTACACCTTC. Translation: CASSYSRGQGVHYGYTF.

This clonotype was counted ten times or more. The chain is built from TRBV14 and TRBJ1-1; 7 bases agree with TRBD1. Per the germline V gene, CDR1 is SGHDN and CDR2 is FVKESK. With 6 bases clipped from V and 7 bases from J, the junction kept 8 bases outside the gene matches. The CDR3 contains 13 residues. CDR3 in DNA: TGTGCCAGCAGGAGACAGGGAAGTGGTGAAGCTTTCTTT. It yields the protein CASRRQGSGEAFF.

This clonotype was counted ten times or more. This chain joins TRBV6-2 or TRBV6-3 and TRBJ1-5; 10 positions agree with TRBD1. This CDR3 comprises 15 residues. V lost 6 bases and J lost 7; bases outside the gene matches: 9. Per germline, CDR1 MNHEY and CDR2 SVGEGT. This CDR3 is CASSRPGTGEQPQHF. The CDR3 nucleotides read TGTGCCAGCAGCCGTCCCGGGACAGGGGAGCAGCCCCAGCATTTT.

This clonotype was recorded at least ten times. At one boundary the junction diverges from the germline segment, which might be a read error. J is TRBJ2-7 and V is TRBV5-1; tentatively, D is TRBD1 or TRBD2 (5 bases each). This CDR3 is 14 amino acids long. CDR1 SGHRS and CDR2 YFSETQ come from the germline V gene. CDR3 loop: CASSLGPSSYEQYF. CDR3 nucleotide sequence: TGTGCCAGCAGCTTGGGACCCAGCTCCTACGAGCAGTACTTC.